One and the same sample provided the 12 T cell receptor beta chains below, sequenced in a study of follicular helper T cells after annual influenza vaccination. Data came from immunoSEQ multiplex PCR; TCRdb stores just in-frame clones and leaves some out. Of some 10,000 clones listed, approximately 87% were seen once; the top ten hold roughly 0.39%. Described time point: 2015-2016 season, 7 days after influenza vaccination. The material sequenced was CXCR5- memory CD4+ T cells sorted from blood, taken 7 days after influenza vaccination. The receptors were sampled from an adult who received the influenza vaccine.

CDR3 coding DNA: TGTGCCAGCAGACTAGCGGGCCTCTCCTACGAGCAGTACTTC. It translates to CASRLAGLSYEQYF. This sequence joins TRBV28 and TRBJ2-7; 9 bases fit TRBD2. Germline CDR1 is MDHEN and CDR2 is SYDVKM. Trimming took 6 bases from V and 0 from J; bases not matched to a gene: 3. The CDR3 runs 14 residues.

The chain uses TRBV6-5 and TRBJ2-5; possible D gene TRBD1, 5 bases. The V end was cut by 5 bases, the J end by 5 bases, with 15 bases between. The germline V gene encodes CDR1 MNHEY and CDR2 SVGAGI. CDR3 length: 14 amino acids. CDR3 DNA: TGTGCCAGCAGTCCCTCGTGGGGCCGGGAGACCCAGTACTTC. Translated: CASSPSWGRETQYF.

The CDR3 spells CASSPISGSQDGYTF. The CDR3 DNA follows: TGTGCCAGCTCACCCATCAGTGGGTCCCAGGACGGCTACACCTTC. This rearrangement joins TRBV18 to TRBJ1-2; no definite D call. V lost 3 bases, J lost 8 bases, and 19 bases lay in between. The CDR3 is 15 residues long. Germline V gene sequence: CDR1 KGHSH, CDR2 LQKENI.

The rearrangement links TRBV18 to TRBJ1-3, with D possibly being TRBD1 (5 bases). This CDR3 has 16 residues. Germline loops: CDR1 KGHSH, CDR2 LQKENI. Between the trimmed V and J ends, which lost 1 base and 0 bases, there was a span of 10 bases. For the CDR3, the DNA is TGTGCCAGCTCACCACTTGACAGCCACTCTGGAAACACCATATATTTT. As protein: CASSPLDSHSGNTIYF.

J is TRBJ2-1 and V is TRBV1; TRBD2, the D gene given by the table, was not confirmed from the DNA. TRBV1 is classified as a pseudogene. The CDR3 consists of 17 residues. The CDR3 DNA reads as TGCACCAGCAGCCAAGAGTTCGCGGGGGGCCCGTACAATGAGCAGTTCTTC. Amino acid sequence: CTSSQEFAGGPYNEQFF.

The chain uses TRBV15 and TRBJ2-7, with 7 bases matching TRBD2. The CDR3 runs 17 residues. J was trimmed by 7 bases and V by 0 bases; bases with no gene match: 15. Looked up from germline, CDR1 is LNHNV and CDR2 is YYDKDF (reference sequence). This CDR3 is CATSRDWAPGGSREQYF. In DNA form, the CDR3 reads TGTGCCACCAGCAGAGATTGGGCCCCGGGGGGATCTCGTGAGCAGTACTTC.

This chain connects TRBV2 to TRBJ2-1, with TRBD2 matching over 8 bases. Germline loops: CDR1 SNHLY, CDR2 FYNNEI. V dropped 8 bases and J dropped 5; count of bases not matched to a gene: 14. This CDR3 is 16 amino acids long. The DNA for the CDR3 is TGTGCCAGCCGCGTTGGACTAGCCCGAACAAACAATGAGCAGTTCTTC. Its translation: CASRVGLARTNNEQFF.

The chain combines TRBV6-6 with TRBJ2-7; D unresolved. Trimming stripped 4 bases from V and 0 bases from J, with 4 bases between. The germline CDR1 and CDR2 sequences are MNHNY and SVGAGI (reference sequence). CDR3 length: 12 residues. This CDR3 is CASSSDSYEQYF. CDR3 coding DNA: TGTGCCAGCAGTTCAGACTCCTACGAGCAGTACTTC.

The chain recombines TRBV18 with TRBJ1-2; TRBD1 agrees at 9 bases. This CDR3 contains 15 residues. Germline V gene lookup returns CDR1 KGHSH and CDR2 LQKENI. After removal of 1 base from V and 7 bases from J, the junction contained 7 bases not matched to a gene. CDR3 bases: TGTGCCAGCTCACCACGAACAGGGGGCGCGGTTGGCTACACCTTC. This translates into CASSPRTGGAVGYTF. The variable domain in full, completed from reference TRBV18 and TRBJ1-2, reads NAGVMQNPRHLVRRRGQEARLRCSPMKGHSHVYWYRQLPEEGLKFMVYLQKENIIDESGMPKERFSAEFPKEGPSILRIQQVVRGDSAAYFCASSPRTGGAVGYTFGSGTRLTVV.

This clone was counted a few times. The chain combines TRBV5-4 with TRBJ2-7; no definite D call. The CDR3 sequence is 13 residues long. Germline V CDR1 and CDR2: SGHNT, YYREEE (reference sequence). V lost 3 bases and J 7 bases, leaving 14 bases between the germline ends. The CDR3 sequence is CASSWGTRSEQYF. The CDR3 bases are TGTGCCAGCAGCTGGGGAACAAGGTCGGAGCAGTACTTC.

This clone appeared a few times. The chain joins TRBV18 to TRBJ2-7, with 9 bases aligning to TRBD1. The V gene's germline CDR1 is KGHSH and CDR2 LQKENI. The CDR3 runs to 14 residues. V lost 3 bases to trimming and J lost 6 bases; unmatched junction nucleotides: 6. This CDR3 is CASSPRTGEAEQYF. CDR3 DNA sequence: TGTGCCAGCTCACCCCGGACAGGGGAGGCCGAGCAGTACTTC.

The chain uses TRBV23-1 and TRBJ1-6, with a tentative D call TRBD1 (5 bases). TRBV23-1 is treated as an ORF (open reading frame) with a function not yet certain. The CDR3 has 16 amino acids. V lost 7 bases to trimming and J lost 7 bases, with 20 bases between them. The CDR3 nucleotides read TGCGCCAGCAAGCTAGCGAAGGGGCTGACCAATTCACCCCTCCACTTT. As protein: CASKLAKGLTNSPLHF.